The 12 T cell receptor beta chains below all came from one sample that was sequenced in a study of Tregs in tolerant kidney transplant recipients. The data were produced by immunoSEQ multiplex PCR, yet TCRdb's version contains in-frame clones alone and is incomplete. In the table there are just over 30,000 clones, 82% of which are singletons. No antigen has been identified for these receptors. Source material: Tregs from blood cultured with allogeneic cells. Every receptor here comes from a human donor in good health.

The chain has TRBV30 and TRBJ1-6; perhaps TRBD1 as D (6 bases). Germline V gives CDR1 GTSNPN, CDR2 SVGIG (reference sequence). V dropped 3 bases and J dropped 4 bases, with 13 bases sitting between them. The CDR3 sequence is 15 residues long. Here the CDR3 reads CAWSVGASYNSPLHF. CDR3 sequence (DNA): TGTGCCTGGAGCGTGGGGGCGTCTTATAATTCACCCCTCCACTTT.

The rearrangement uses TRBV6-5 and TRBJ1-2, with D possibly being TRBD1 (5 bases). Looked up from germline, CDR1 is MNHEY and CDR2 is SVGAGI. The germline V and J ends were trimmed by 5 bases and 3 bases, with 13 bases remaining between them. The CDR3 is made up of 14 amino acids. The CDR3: CASSRGLGDYGYTF. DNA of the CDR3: TGTGCCAGCAGTAGAGGCTTGGGGGACTATGGCTACACCTTC.

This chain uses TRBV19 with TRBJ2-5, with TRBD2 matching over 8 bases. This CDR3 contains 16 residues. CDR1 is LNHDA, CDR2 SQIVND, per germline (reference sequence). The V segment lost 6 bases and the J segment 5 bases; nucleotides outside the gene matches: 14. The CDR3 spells CASSRRLSGGWETQYF. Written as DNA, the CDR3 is TGTGCCAGTAGCCGCAGACTAAGCGGGGGCTGGGAGACCCAGTACTTC.

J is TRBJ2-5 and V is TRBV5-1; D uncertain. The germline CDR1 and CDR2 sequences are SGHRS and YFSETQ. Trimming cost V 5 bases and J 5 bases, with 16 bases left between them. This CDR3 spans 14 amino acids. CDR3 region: CASSPTVVVETQYF. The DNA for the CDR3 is TGCGCCAGCAGTCCCACAGTGGTGGTTGAGACCCAGTACTTC.

For the CDR3, the DNA is TGTGCCAGCAGCCCCACGGGAGGACGGATTGGGAATGAGCAGTTCTTC. Its protein is CASSPTGGRIGNEQFF. The V call is TRBV7-9, the J call TRBJ2-1; TRBD2 matches at 7 bases. The germline gives CDR1 SEHNR, CDR2 FQNEAQ (reference sequence). Trimming cost V 5 bases and J 7 bases; bases outside gene matches: 14. This CDR3 has 16 residues.

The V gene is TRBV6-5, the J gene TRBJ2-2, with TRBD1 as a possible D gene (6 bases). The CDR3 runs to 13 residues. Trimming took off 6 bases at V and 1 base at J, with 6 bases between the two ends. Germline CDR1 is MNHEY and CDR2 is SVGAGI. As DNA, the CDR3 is TGTGCCAGCAGGACAGGGAACACCGGGGAGCTGTTTTTT. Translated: CASRTGNTGELFF.

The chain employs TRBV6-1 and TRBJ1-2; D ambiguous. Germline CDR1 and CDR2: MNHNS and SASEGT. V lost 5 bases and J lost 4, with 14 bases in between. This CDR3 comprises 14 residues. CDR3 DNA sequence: TGTGCCAGCAGTCCCCTGAGTCCTCCCTATGGCTACACCTTC. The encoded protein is CASSPLSPPYGYTF.

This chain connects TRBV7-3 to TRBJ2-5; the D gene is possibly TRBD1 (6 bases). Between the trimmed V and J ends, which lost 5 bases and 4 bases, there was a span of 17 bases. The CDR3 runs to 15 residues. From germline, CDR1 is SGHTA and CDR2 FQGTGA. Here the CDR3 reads CASSRSGVGIETQYF. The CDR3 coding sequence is TGTGCCAGCAGCCGTTCAGGGGTTGGGATAGAGACCCAGTACTTC.

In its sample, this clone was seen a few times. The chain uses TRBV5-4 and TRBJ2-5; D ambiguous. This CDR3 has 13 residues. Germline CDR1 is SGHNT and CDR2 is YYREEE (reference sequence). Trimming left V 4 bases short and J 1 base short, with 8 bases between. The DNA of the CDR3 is TGTGCCAGCAGCCAGGACCTCCAAGAGACCCAGTACTTC. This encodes CASSQDLQETQYF.

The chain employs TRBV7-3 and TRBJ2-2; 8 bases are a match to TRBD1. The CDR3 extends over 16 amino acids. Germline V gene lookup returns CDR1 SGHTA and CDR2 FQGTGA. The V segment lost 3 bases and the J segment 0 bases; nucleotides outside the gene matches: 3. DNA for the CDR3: TGTGCCAGCAGCTTGGACAGGGTCGCGAACACCGGGGAGCTGTTTTTT. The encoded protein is CASSLDRVANTGELFF.

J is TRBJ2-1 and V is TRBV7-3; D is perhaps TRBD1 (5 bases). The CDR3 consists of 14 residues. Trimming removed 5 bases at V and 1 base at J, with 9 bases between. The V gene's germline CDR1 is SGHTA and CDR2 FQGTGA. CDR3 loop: CASSLDSSYNEQFF. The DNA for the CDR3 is TGTGCCAGCAGCCTCGACAGTTCCTACAATGAGCAGTTCTTC. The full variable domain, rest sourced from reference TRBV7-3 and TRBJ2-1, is GAGVSQTPSNKVTEKGKYVELRCDPISGHTALYWYRQSLGQGPEFLIYFQGTGAADDSGLPNDRFFAVRPEGSVSTLKIQRTERGDSAVYLCASSLDSSYNEQFFGPGTRLTVL.

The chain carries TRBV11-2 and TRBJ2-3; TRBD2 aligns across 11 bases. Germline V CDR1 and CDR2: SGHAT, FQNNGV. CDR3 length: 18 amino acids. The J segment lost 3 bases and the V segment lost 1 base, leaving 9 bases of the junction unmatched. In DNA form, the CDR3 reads TGTGCCAGCAGCTTAGGTTTACTAGCGGGAGTTGAGACAGATACGCAGTATTTT. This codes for CASSLGLLAGVETDTQYF.